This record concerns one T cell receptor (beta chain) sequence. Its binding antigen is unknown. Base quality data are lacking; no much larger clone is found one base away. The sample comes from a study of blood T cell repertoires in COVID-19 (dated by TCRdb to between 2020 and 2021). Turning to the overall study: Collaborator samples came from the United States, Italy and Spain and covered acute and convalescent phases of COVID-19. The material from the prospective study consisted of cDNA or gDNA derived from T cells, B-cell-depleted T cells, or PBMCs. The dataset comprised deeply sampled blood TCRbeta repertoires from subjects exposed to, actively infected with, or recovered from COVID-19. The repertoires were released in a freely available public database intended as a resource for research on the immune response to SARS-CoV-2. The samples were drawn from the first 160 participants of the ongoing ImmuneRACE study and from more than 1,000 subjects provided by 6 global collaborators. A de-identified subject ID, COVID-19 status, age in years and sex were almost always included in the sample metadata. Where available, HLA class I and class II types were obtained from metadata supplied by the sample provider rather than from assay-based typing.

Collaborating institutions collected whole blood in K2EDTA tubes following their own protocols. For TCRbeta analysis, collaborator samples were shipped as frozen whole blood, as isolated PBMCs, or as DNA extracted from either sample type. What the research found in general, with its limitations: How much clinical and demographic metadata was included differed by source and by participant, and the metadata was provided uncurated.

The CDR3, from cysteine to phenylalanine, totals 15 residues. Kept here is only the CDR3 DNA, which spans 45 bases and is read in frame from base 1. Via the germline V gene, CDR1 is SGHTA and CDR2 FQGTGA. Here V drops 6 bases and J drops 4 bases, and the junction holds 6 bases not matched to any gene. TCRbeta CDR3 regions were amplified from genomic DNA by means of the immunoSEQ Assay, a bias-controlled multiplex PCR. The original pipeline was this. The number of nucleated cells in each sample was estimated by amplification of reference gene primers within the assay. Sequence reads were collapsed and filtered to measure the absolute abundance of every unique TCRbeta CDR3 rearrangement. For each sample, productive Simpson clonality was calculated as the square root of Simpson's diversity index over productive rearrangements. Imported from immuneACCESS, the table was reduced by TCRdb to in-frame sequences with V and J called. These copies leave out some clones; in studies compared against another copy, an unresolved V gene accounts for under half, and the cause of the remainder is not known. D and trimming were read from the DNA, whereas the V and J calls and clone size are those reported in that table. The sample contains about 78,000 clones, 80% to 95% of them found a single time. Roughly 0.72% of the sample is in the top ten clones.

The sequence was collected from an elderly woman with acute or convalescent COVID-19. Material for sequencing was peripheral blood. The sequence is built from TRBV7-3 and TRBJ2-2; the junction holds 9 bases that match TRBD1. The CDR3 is CASSTTGGSTGELFF. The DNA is TGTGCCAGCAGTACGACAGGGGGGAGCACCGGGGAGCTGTTTTTT.